This T cell receptor beta chain was obtained from a study of blood T cell repertoires in COVID-19. Method: immunoSEQ multiplex PCR; TCRdb's copy keeps in-frame clones and lacks some. Seen here are 180,000 or so clones, roughly 84% observed once, and the top ten hold 13%. The CDR3 loop spans 15 amino acids. Germline lookup yields CDR1 MDHEN and CDR2 SYDVKM. Trimming removed 6 bases from V and 6 bases from J, with 20 bases in between. This TCR was recovered from a woman aged 55-75 years who had recovered from COVID-19. The chain has TRBV28 and TRBJ1-1, with TRBD1 as a possible D gene (6 bases). Material for sequencing was PBMCs or T cells enriched from blood (not recorded which). This chain's CDR3 is CASRGQYPPAAEAFF. The CDR3 coding sequence is TGTGCCAGCAGAGGACAGTATCCACCAGCCGCTGAAGCTTTCTTT.